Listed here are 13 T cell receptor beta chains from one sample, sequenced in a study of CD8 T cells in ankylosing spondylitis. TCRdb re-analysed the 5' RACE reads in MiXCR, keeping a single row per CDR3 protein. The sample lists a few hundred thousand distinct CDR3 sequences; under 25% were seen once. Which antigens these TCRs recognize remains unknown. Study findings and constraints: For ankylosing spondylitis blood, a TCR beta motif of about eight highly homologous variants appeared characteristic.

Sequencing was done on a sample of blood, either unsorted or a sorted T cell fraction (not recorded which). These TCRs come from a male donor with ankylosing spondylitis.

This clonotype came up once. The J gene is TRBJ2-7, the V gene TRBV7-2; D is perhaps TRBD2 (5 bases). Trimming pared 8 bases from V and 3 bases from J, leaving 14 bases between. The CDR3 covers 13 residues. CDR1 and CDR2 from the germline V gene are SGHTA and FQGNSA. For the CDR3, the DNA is TGTGCCAGCCACTCTCCGGGGAACTACGAGCAGTACTTC. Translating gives CASHSPGNYEQYF.

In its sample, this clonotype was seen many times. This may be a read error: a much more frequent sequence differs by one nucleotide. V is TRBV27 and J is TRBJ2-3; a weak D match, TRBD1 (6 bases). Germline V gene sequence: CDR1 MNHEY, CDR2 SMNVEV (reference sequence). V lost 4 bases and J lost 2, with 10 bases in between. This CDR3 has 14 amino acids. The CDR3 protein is CASSWQGFTDTQYF. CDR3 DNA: TGTGCCAGCAGTTGGCAGGGGTTCACAGATACGCAGTATTTT.

The CDR3 region has the DNA TGTGCCAGCAGTTTATTGGCCCCCGATGAGCAGTTCTTC. Protein: CASSLLAPDEQFF. V gene TRBV12-3 or TRBV12-4 combines with J gene TRBJ2-1; no clear D gene. The V end was cut by 2 bases, the J end by 8 bases, with 10 bases between. This CDR3 is 13 amino acids long.

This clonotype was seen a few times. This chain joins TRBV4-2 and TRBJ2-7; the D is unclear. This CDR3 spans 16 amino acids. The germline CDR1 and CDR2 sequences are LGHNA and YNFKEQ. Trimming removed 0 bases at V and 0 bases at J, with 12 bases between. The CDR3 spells CASSQDKALSSYEQYF. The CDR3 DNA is TGTGCCAGCAGCCAAGATAAGGCGTTAAGCTCCTACGAGCAGTACTTC.

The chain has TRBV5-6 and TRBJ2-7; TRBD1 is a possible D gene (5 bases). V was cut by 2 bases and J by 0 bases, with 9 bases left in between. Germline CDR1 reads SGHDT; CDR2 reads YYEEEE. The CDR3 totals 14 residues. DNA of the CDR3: TGTGCCAGCAGCTTCAGGGTAACCTCCTACGAGCAGTACTTC. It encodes CASSFRVTSYEQYF.

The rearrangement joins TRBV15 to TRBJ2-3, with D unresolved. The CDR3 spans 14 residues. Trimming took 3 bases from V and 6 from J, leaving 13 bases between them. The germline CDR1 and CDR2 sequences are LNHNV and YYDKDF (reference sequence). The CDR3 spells CATSRLIGSDTQYF. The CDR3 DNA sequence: TGTGCCACCAGCAGGCTAATCGGATCGGATACGCAGTATTTT.

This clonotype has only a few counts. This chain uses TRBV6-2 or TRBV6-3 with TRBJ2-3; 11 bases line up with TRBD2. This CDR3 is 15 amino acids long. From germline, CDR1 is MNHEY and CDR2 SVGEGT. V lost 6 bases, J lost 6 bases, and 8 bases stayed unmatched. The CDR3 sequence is CASRLLAGASDTQYF. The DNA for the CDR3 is TGTGCCAGCAGATTACTAGCGGGAGCATCCGATACGCAGTATTTT.

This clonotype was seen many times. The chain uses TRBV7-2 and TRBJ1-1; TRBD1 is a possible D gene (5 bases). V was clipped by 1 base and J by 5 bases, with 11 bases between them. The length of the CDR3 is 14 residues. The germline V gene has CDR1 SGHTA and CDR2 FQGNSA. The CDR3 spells CASSLVDPGTEAFF. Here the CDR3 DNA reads TGTGCCAGCAGCTTAGTTGACCCAGGGACTGAAGCTTTCTTT.

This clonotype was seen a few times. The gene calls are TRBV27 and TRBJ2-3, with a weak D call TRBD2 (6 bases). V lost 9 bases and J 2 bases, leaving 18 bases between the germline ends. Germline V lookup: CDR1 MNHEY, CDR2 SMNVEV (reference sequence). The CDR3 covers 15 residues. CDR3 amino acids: CASTMASAITDTQYF. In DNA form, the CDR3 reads TGTGCCAGTACGATGGCTAGCGCTATCACAGATACGCAGTATTTT.

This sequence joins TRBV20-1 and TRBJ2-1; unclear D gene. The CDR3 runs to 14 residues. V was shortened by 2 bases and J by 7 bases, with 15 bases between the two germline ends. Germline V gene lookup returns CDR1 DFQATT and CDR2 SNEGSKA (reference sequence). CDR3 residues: CSARQPLLRNEQFF. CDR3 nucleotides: TGCAGTGCTAGACAGCCTTTGTTAAGGAATGAGCAGTTCTTC.

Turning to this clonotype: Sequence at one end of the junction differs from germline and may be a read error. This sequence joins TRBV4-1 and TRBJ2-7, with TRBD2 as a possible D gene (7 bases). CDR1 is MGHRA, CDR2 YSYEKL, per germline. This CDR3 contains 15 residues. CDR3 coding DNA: TGCGCCAGCAGTCGTTCCGAGGGGGGGATCTACGAGCAGTACTTT. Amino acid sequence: CASSRSEGGIYEQYF.

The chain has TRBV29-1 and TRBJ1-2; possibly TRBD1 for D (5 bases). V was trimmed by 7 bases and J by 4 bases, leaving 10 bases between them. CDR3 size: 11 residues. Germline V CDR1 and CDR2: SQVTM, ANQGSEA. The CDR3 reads CSAGTAYGYTF. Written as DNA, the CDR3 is TGCAGCGCCGGGACTGCCTATGGCTACACCTTC.

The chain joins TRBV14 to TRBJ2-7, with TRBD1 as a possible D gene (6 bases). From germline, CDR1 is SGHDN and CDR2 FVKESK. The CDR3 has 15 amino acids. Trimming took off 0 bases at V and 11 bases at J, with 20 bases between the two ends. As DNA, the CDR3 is TGTGCCAGCAGCCAAGATCAGCAGGGGACGGCGCAAAAGTACTTC. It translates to CASSQDQQGTAQKYF.